The entry below describes one T cell receptor beta chain. This CDR3 contains 14 residues. Germline values: CDR1 ENHRY, CDR2 SYGVKD. V was shortened by 10 bases and J by 6 bases, with 19 bases between the two germline ends. Next came a second PCR, run for about 7 to 12 cycles, which used a sample-barcoded 5' primer along with a J-beta primer mix. TCRdb re-derived calls from the 5' RACE reads in MiXCR, one entry per CDR3 protein. The sample records 1.5 million to 2 million distinct CDR3 sequences, around 50% being singletons. Sample donors were healthy Caucasian individuals that came from Russia, aged roughly 6 to 95. The data were taken from a study of blood T cells in healthy people across ages.

The J gene is TRBJ1-5, the V gene TRBV10-3, with D maybe TRBD1 (5 bases). Material: blood. The source of this sequence is a woman aged 40 to 50 in good health. CDR3 residues: CATGVGVVGQPQHF. In DNA, the CDR3 is TGTGCCACCGGAGTGGGGGTAGTAGGTCAGCCCCAGCATTTT.